There are many counts of the clone carrying this TCR beta chain. These data are taken from a study of breast tumors, draining lymph nodes, adjacent tissues. The CDR3 has 17 residues. After removal of 7 bases from V and 3 bases from J, the junction contained 5 bases not matched to a gene. The germline CDR1 and CDR2 sequences are LNHNV and YYDKDF (reference sequence). MiXCR, applied by TCRdb to the multiplex PCR reads, yields one record per CDR3 protein. The table lists around 140,000 distinct CDR3 sequences, more than 20% of them singletons. The lymph nodes were axillary draining lymph nodes from breast cancer patients.

The specimen sequenced was axillary lymph node tissue. The clonotype was recovered from a female donor with breast cancer. Some clones in this sample may be carry-over from other donors' samples. The chain is built from TRBV15 and TRBJ2-2; TRBD2 matches at 16 bases. This chain's CDR3 is CATTAGLAGGHTGELFF. DNA for the CDR3: TGTGCCACCACCGCGGGACTAGCGGGAGGGCACACCGGGGAGCTGTTTTTT.